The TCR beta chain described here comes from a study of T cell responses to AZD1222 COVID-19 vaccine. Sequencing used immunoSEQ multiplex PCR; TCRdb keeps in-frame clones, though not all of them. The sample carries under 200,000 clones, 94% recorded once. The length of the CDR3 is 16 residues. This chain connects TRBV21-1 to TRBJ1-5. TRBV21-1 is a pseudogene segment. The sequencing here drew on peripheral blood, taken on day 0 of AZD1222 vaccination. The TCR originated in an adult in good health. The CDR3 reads CASKVVLRPRNQPQHF. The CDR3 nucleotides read TGTGCCAGCAAGGTAGTGCTGAGGCCCCGCAATCAGCCCCAGCATTTT.